Presented here are 26 T cell receptor beta chains from one specimen sequenced in a study of cytomegalovirus exposure and HLA in healthy donors. PCR used 60 Vbeta primers and 13 Jbeta primers. Generated by immunoSEQ multiplex PCR, the TCRdb table keeps only in-frame clones and is missing some. The sample lists about 190,000 clones; 84% were seen once. Source material: PBMCs. These receptors all stem from a boy between 10 and 17 years old in good health and CMV-seronegative.

V gene TRBV15 combines with J gene TRBJ2-3; D call uncertain. Trimming left V 3 bases short and J 0 bases short, with 7 bases between. Germline lookup yields CDR1 LNHNV and CDR2 YYDKDF (reference sequence). The CDR3 is 14 residues long. The CDR3 loop reads CATSSWRSTDTQYF. DNA of the CDR3: TGTGCCACCAGCAGTTGGCGGAGCACAGATACGCAGTATTTT. The complete variable domain, with remaining parts taken from reference TRBV15 and TRBJ2-3, reads DAMVIQNPRYQVTQFGKPVTLSCSQTLNHNVMYWYQQKSSQAPKLLFHYYDKDFNNEADTPDNFQSRRPNTSFCFLDIRSPGLGDTAMYLCATSSWRSTDTQYFGPGTRLTVL.

V gene TRBV5-6 combines with J gene TRBJ2-7; D not resolved. Germline V gene lookup returns CDR1 SGHDT and CDR2 YYEEEE. Trimming removed 4 bases at V and 4 bases at J, with 9 bases between. The CDR3 has 12 amino acids. CDR3 loop: CASSPAGYEQYF. The DNA of the CDR3 is TGTGCCAGCAGCCCCGCCGGGTACGAGCAGTACTTC.

V usage is TRBV5-5 and J usage is TRBJ1-5, with 9 bases lining up with TRBD1. The CDR3 sequence is 15 residues long. From germline, CDR1 is SGHKS and CDR2 YYEKEE (reference sequence). The ends lost 0 bases at V and 5 bases at J; junction bases unmatched: 3. The CDR3 loop reads CASSLDWDRDQPQHF. CDR3 nucleotide sequence: TGTGCCAGCAGCTTGGATTGGGACAGGGATCAGCCCCAGCATTTT. The entire variable domain, with the rest obtained from reference TRBV5-5 and TRBJ1-5, is as follows: DAGVTQSPTHLIKTRGQQVTLRCSPISGHKSVSWYQQVLGQGPQFIFQYYEKEERGRGNFPDRFSARQFPNYSSELNVNALLLGDSALYLCASSLDWDRDQPQHFGDGTRLSIL.

The chain combines TRBV19 with TRBJ2-1, with a weak D call TRBD2 (5 bases). This CDR3 has 15 residues. Germline V gene data show CDR1 as LNHDA and CDR2 as SQIVND (reference sequence). V lost 4 bases, J lost 0 bases, and 10 bases lay in between. The CDR3 DNA reads as TGTGCCAGTAGTACGAGGGTATTCTCCTACAATGAGCAGTTCTTC. It is translated as CASSTRVFSYNEQFF.

This chain links TRBV9 with TRBJ1-2, with 7 bases matching TRBD1. V shed 4 bases and J 3 bases; nucleotides not matched to a gene: 3. Germline V lookup: CDR1 SGDLS, CDR2 YYNGEE. CDR3 length: 13 amino acids. Here the CDR3 reads CASSRGTDYGYTF. The CDR3 DNA sequence: TGTGCCAGCAGCCGCGGGACAGACTATGGCTACACCTTC.

The chain links TRBV28 to TRBJ2-3; D is possibly TRBD2 (7 bases). Trimming left V 3 bases short and J 7 bases short, with 20 bases between. The CDR3 runs to 16 residues. Germline assignment: CDR1 MDHEN and CDR2 SYDVKM. The chain's CDR3 is CASSFKPGGQLYTQYF. CDR3 nucleotides: TGTGCCAGCAGTTTTAAACCCGGGGGGCAGTTATATACGCAGTATTTT. Combining the CDR3 with reference TRBV28 and TRBJ2-3 gives the whole variable domain DVKVTQSSRYLVKRTGEKVFLECVQDMDHENMFWYRQDPGLGLRLIYFSYDVKMKEKGDIPEGYSVSREKKERFSLILESASTNQTSMYLCASSFKPGGQLYTQYFGPGTRLTVL.

This clone was detected only a few times. CDR3 sequence: CASSFGGQGLETQYF. CDR3 coding DNA: TGTGCCAGCAGCTTTGGCGGACAGGGGTTAGAGACCCAGTACTTC. The chain combines TRBV5-5 with TRBJ2-5, with TRBD1 matching 9 bases. The CDR3 has 15 amino acids. Germline CDR1 reads SGHKS; CDR2 reads YYEKEE (reference sequence). The trim removed 2 bases at V and 4 bases at J, leaving 6 bases unmatched. The variable domain in full, with the rest retrieved from reference TRBV5-5 and TRBJ2-5, is DAGVTQSPTHLIKTRGQQVTLRCSPISGHKSVSWYQQVLGQGPQFIFQYYEKEERGRGNFPDRFSARQFPNYSSELNVNALLLGDSALYLCASSFGGQGLETQYFGPGTRLLVL.

The chain combines TRBV2 with TRBJ1-2, with D maybe TRBD1 (5 bases). This CDR3 is 12 amino acids long. Germline CDR1 SNHLY, CDR2 FYNNEI. V shed 10 bases and J shed 11 bases, with 20 bases lying between them. In nucleotides, the CDR3 is TGTGCCATCTTATGGGCGTCTCCAGGGTACACCTTC. Its protein is CAILWASPGYTF. The whole variable domain, filled in from reference TRBV2 and TRBJ1-2, reads EPEVTQTPSHQVTQMGQEVILRCVPISNHLYFYWYRQILGQKVEFLVSFYNNEISEKSEIFDDQFSVERPDGSNFTLKIRSTKLEDSAMYFCAILWASPGYTFGSGTRLTVV.

The CDR3 loop is CASSRLVRSTEAFF. The CDR3 DNA reads TGTGCCAGCAGCCGTCTCGTGAGGAGCACTGAAGCTTTCTTT. The rearrangement joins TRBV11-2 to TRBJ1-1, with unresolved D. This CDR3 contains 14 residues. The germline V gene has CDR1 SGHAT and CDR2 FQNNGV. Between the trimmed V and J ends, which lost 5 bases and 4 bases, there was a span of 14 bases.

There are a few counts of this clone. The rearrangement uses TRBV21-1 and TRBJ2-7; the table's D call TRBD1 went unverified against the DNA. TRBV21-1 is marked as a pseudogene. There are 14 residues in the CDR3. The CDR3 reads CASSKRQGAYEQYF. CDR3 coding DNA: TGTGCCAGCAGCAAAAGACAGGGGGCCTACGAGCAGTACTTC.

This clone showed up just once. The rearrangement uses TRBV5-4 and TRBJ2-3, with TRBD2 identical over 10 bases. Germline lookup yields CDR1 SGHNT and CDR2 YYREEE (reference sequence). V lost 2 bases and J lost 4; bases outside the gene matches: 7. This CDR3 region has 16 residues. The CDR3 sequence is CASSFSLAGNPDTQYF. The CDR3 DNA is TGTGCCAGCAGCTTTTCACTAGCGGGAAATCCAGATACGCAGTATTTT.

The V call is TRBV5-1, the J call TRBJ2-7; D not certain. From germline, CDR1 is SGHRS and CDR2 YFSETQ. CDR3 size: 14 residues. The V and J ends lost 2 bases and 2 bases respectively, with 11 bases between them. The CDR3: CASSFTFEAYEQYF. In DNA form, the CDR3 reads TGCGCCAGCAGCTTTACTTTTGAGGCCTACGAGCAGTACTTC.

This clone was observed a few times. The chain uses TRBV27 and TRBJ1-1, with 9 nucleotides matching TRBD1. CDR3 size: 16 residues. Germline values: CDR1 MNHEY, CDR2 SMNVEV (reference sequence). V shed 5 bases and J 1 base; nucleotides not matched to a gene: 8. In DNA form, the CDR3 reads TGTGCCAGCAGTACTACCCGGGGACAGGGGAACACTGAAGCTTTCTTT. Translated, it gives CASSTTRGQGNTEAFF.

The rearrangement uses TRBV11-2 and TRBJ2-1, with 9 bases lining up with TRBD2. This CDR3 is built from 17 residues. J lost 12 bases, V lost 0 bases, and 15 bases had no gene match. Germline CDR1 is SGHAT and CDR2 is FQNNGV. This CDR3 reads CASSLELAGLNTMRQFF. CDR3 sequence (DNA): TGTGCCAGCAGCTTAGAACTAGCGGGTCTAAATACAATGAGGCAGTTCTTC.

CDR3 DNA sequence: TGTGCCAGCTCACCCGGGACTAGCGGGGACCCGAACACCGGGGAGCTGTTTTTT. This encodes CASSPGTSGDPNTGELFF. The J gene is TRBJ2-2, the V gene TRBV18, with TRBD2 identical over 13 bases. This CDR3 region has 18 residues. In germline, CDR1 is KGHSH, CDR2 LQKENI. The J segment lost 0 bases and the V segment lost 3 bases, leaving 4 bases of the junction unmatched. Combining the CDR3 with reference TRBV18 and TRBJ2-2 gives the whole variable domain NAGVMQNPRHLVRRRGQEARLRCSPMKGHSHVYWYRQLPEEGLKFMVYLQKENIIDESGMPKERFSAEFPKEGPSILRIQQVVRGDSAAYFCASSPGTSGDPNTGELFFGEGSRLTVL.

This chain connects TRBV28 to TRBJ2-7; D is uncertain. Germline CDR1 MDHEN, CDR2 SYDVKM. The CDR3 contains 14 residues. The V end lost 4 bases, the J end lost 6 bases, and 16 bases lay between the germline ends. CDR3 residues: CASSSLFLLSEQYF. DNA of the CDR3: TGTGCCAGCAGTTCACTATTCCTGCTCTCCGAGCAGTACTTC.

The genes are TRBV27 and TRBJ2-7; 14 nucleotides agree with TRBD2. Germline assignment: CDR1 MNHEY and CDR2 SMNVEV (reference sequence). Trimming removed 7 bases from V and 3 bases from J; junction bases left unmatched: 8. This CDR3 has 16 amino acids. CDR3 sequence reads: CASTGLAGGMVYEQYF. For the CDR3, the DNA is TGTGCCAGCACCGGACTAGCGGGAGGTATGGTCTACGAGCAGTACTTC.

The V call is TRBV6-1, the J call TRBJ1-2, with TRBD1 matching 8 bases. Germline CDR1 MNHNS, CDR2 SASEGT. The junction had 5 bases not matched to a gene; V was cut back by 4 bases and J by 4 bases. The CDR3 totals 14 residues. This CDR3 reads CASSVRQGTYGYTF. The CDR3 region has the DNA TGTGCCAGCAGTGTTCGACAGGGGACCTATGGCTACACCTTC.

This clone was observed a handful of times. V is TRBV2 and J is TRBJ1-2; TRBD1 matches at 7 bases. The V and J ends lost 7 bases and 6 bases, in that order; junction bases with no gene match: 14. There are 15 residues in the CDR3. In germline, CDR1 is SNHLY, CDR2 FYNNEI. The chain's CDR3 is CASTQGVGSGDGYTF. In DNA, the CDR3 is TGTGCCAGCACCCAGGGGGTAGGGTCAGGAGATGGCTACACCTTC.

The V gene is TRBV28, the J gene TRBJ1-4; perhaps TRBD1 as D (5 bases). The CDR3 spans 12 residues. Germline lookup yields CDR1 MDHEN and CDR2 SYDVKM. With 6 bases removed from V and 7 bases from J, the gap between germline ends came to 9 bases. The CDR3 region is CASRQGAEKLFF. CDR3 sequence (DNA): TGTGCCAGCAGGCAGGGCGCTGAAAAACTGTTTTTT.

This clone was seen just once. The chain joins TRBV2 to TRBJ2-7; 11 bases map to TRBD1. The CDR3 totals 15 residues. The trim removed 8 bases at V and 4 bases at J, leaving 10 bases unmatched. Germline CDR1 SNHLY, CDR2 FYNNEI. In nucleotides, the CDR3 is TGTGCCAGCGGGGGGGACAGGGGGGCGTTTTACGAGCAGTACTTC. Protein product: CASGGDRGAFYEQYF.

For the CDR3, the DNA is TGTGCCAGTTCCCCTAGCGCAGAAGAGACCCAGTACTTC. Its protein is CASSPSAEETQYF. The gene calls are TRBV18 and TRBJ2-5; D may be TRBD2 (6 bases). This CDR3 comprises 13 residues. V lost 9 bases and J lost 3, with 14 bases in between. The germline CDR1 and CDR2 sequences are KGHSH and LQKENI.

This rearrangement joins TRBV7-2 to TRBJ2-6; weak D call: TRBD1 (6 bases). The germline gives CDR1 SGHTA, CDR2 FQGNSA. The V gene lost 4 bases and the J gene lost 3 bases, with 7 bases spanning the gap. The CDR3 is 14 residues long. CDR3 bases: TGTGCCAGCAGCTCAGGGGTTGGGGCCAACGTCCTGACTTTC. It encodes CASSSGVGANVLTF.

This clone has only one observation. The chain links TRBV7-9 to TRBJ2-1, with D maybe TRBD2 (6 bases). The V and J ends lost 4 bases and 9 bases respectively, with 16 bases between them. Germline CDR1 SEHNR, CDR2 FQNEAQ (reference sequence). The CDR3 has 14 residues. Here the CDR3 reads CASSSGTSHIEQFF. The CDR3 DNA sequence: TGTGCCAGCAGCTCCGGGACTTCACACATTGAGCAGTTCTTC.

The chain is built from TRBV27 and TRBJ2-7, with D tentatively TRBD2 (5 bases). This CDR3 is built from 16 residues. Germline CDR1 MNHEY, CDR2 SMNVEV (reference sequence). Trimming took 4 bases from V and 6 from J, leaving 22 bases between them. The CDR3 DNA is TGTGCCAGCAGTTCGACCCTCCCAGGCCTCGCGGGCGAGCAGTACTTC. Translated: CASSSTLPGLAGEQYF.

This chain uses TRBV6-6 with TRBJ2-1, with 10 bases matching TRBD1. Germline assignment: CDR1 MNHNY and CDR2 SVGAGI (reference sequence). Unmatched junction bases numbered 4, after V lost 7 bases and J lost 7 bases. The CDR3 runs 13 residues. The CDR3 DNA sequence: TGTGCCAGCATGGGACAGGGGTGGAATGAGCAGTTCTTC. It yields the protein CASMGQGWNEQFF.